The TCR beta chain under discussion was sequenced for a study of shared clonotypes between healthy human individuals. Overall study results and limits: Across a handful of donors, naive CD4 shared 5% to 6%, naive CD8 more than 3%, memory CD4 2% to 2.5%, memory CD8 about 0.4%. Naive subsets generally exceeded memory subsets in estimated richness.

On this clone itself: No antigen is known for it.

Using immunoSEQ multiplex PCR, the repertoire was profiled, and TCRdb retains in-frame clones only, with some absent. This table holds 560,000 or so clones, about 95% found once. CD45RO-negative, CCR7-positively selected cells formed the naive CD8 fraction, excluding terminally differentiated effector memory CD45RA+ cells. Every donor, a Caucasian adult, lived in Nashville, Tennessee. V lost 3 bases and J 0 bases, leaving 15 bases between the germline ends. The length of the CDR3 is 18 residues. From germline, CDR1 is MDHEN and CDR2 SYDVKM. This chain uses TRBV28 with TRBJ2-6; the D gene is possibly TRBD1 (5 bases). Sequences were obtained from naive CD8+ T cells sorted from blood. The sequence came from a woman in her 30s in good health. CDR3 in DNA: TGTGCCAGCAGTTTGGGGCAGGCCGACGTCTCTGGGGCCAACGTCCTGACTTTC. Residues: CASSLGQADVSGANVLTF.